This T cell receptor (beta chain) was found in a study of cytomegalovirus exposure and HLA in healthy donors. General observations from the study: It was shown in a later analysis that HLA-associated TCR beta chains were more clonally expanded than other, equally common chains. Researchers counted approximately 160 TCR beta chains as cytomegalovirus-associated.

This clone was observed a few times. Its target is unknown. CDR1 and CDR2 (germline): SGHAT, FQNNGV. V was trimmed by 0 bases and J by 8 bases, leaving 7 bases between them. There are 13 residues in the CDR3. The primer mix had 60 Vbeta and 13 Jbeta primers. Using immunoSEQ multiplex PCR, the repertoire was profiled, and TCRdb retains in-frame clones only, with some absent. The data show 110,000 to 150,000 clones, around two thirds seen once. The chain links TRBV11-2 to TRBJ1-4; D is unresolved. The sample taken for sequencing was PBMCs. This clonotype was obtained from a woman aged 60-75 years in good health and CMV-seropositive. The CDR3 loop reads CASSLDLREKLFF. As DNA, the CDR3 is TGTGCCAGCAGCTTAGATCTACGGGAAAAACTGTTTTTT.